This T cell receptor (beta chain) was sequenced for a study of CD8 T cells in ankylosing spondylitis. Findings and caveats of the study: Reportedly, significant enrichment of disease-linked clones occurred in matched ankylosing spondylitis synovial fluid. Relatively scarce in peripheral blood, disease-linked clones were CD8+.

This clonotype was picked up one time. The antigen remains undetermined. Quantitative 5'-RACE with molecular barcodes produced the TCR beta libraries. MiXCR, run by TCRdb on the 5' RACE reads, gives a single entry per CDR3 protein. The sample shows 350,000 or so distinct CDR3 sequences, roughly 15% of them seen only once. The germline V gene encodes CDR1 DFQATT and CDR2 SNEGSKA (reference sequence). V was pared by 7 bases and J by 5 bases, with 20 bases between. CDR3 size: 14 residues. The material sequenced was blood, either unsorted or a sorted T cell fraction (not recorded which). The source is a male donor with ankylosing spondylitis or in good health (not recorded which). The chain couples TRBV20-1 to TRBJ2-5; D might be TRBD2 (6 bases). In DNA, the CDR3 is TGCAGTGGGATTCAGGAGGGGTGGGGGGAGACCCAGTACTTC. This encodes CSGIQEGWGETQYF.